These 21 T cell receptor beta chains were sequenced from one sample in a study of blood T cell repertoires in COVID-19. Clones were sequenced by immunoSEQ multiplex PCR, and TCRdb holds only the in-frame ones, with some missing. The profile shows around 300,000 clones, around 92% of them singletons. Material for sequencing was PBMCs or T cells enriched from blood (not recorded which). The receptors were gathered from a woman aged 55-70 years who had recovered from COVID-19.

This clone occurred once. The chain has TRBV19 and TRBJ1-1, with D perhaps matching TRBD1 (6 bases). V was cut by 3 bases and J by 1 base, with 15 bases left in between. Per the germline V gene, CDR1 is LNHDA and CDR2 is SQIVND (reference sequence). The CDR3 totals 16 residues. The CDR3 loop reads CASSIFRGARNTEAFF. In nucleotides, the CDR3 is TGTGCCAGTAGTATTTTTCGGGGGGCGCGGAACACTGAAGCTTTCTTT.

The rearrangement joins TRBV30 to TRBJ1-5, with D maybe TRBD1 (5 bases). Trimming shortened V by 3 bases and J by 0 bases, and 6 bases separated the two germline ends. The germline CDR1 and CDR2 sequences are GTSNPN and SVGIG (reference sequence). CDR3 length: 13 residues. CDR3 in amino acids: CAWRGDSNQPQHF. The CDR3 bases are TGTGCCTGGAGAGGGGATAGCAATCAGCCCCAGCATTTT.

This chain links TRBV28 with TRBJ1-5; 9 bases are shared with TRBD1. Germline V gene data show CDR1 as MDHEN and CDR2 as SYDVKM. This CDR3 is 18 amino acids long. V dropped 6 bases and J dropped 4; count of bases not matched to a gene: 16. In nucleotides, the CDR3 is TGTGCCAGCAGCCCTTCCCTACAGGGGGCGCGACGTAATCAGCCCCAGCATTTT. Its translation: CASSPSLQGARRNQPQHF.

Of note for this clone: At one end the junction does not follow the germline gene, possibly because of a read error. The V gene is TRBV27, the J gene TRBJ2-7; D possibly corresponds to TRBD1 (5 bases). From germline, CDR1 is MNHEY and CDR2 SMNVEV (reference sequence). The CDR3 is made up of 15 amino acids. CDR3 protein: CASNLWWGGSYEQYF. The CDR3 bases are TGTGCCAGCAATTTATGGTGGGGCGGATCCTACGAGCAGTACTTC.

This clone was seen once. The chain joins TRBV30 to TRBJ1-5; no clear D gene. This CDR3 comprises 13 residues. Germline V lookup: CDR1 GTSNPN, CDR2 SVGIG (reference sequence). Trimming pared 1 base from V and 6 bases from J, leaving 10 bases between. CDR3 nucleotides: TGTGCCTGGAGTGCTACCCACAGTCAGCCCCAGCATTTT. As protein: CAWSATHSQPQHF.

The chain has TRBV20-1 and TRBJ2-1; no clear D. CDR1 DFQATT and CDR2 SNEGSKA come from the germline V gene (reference sequence). The germline V and J ends were trimmed by 6 bases and 4 bases, with 7 bases remaining between them. This CDR3 comprises 11 residues. The CDR3 DNA reads as TGCAGTGCCCTAGGATACAATGAGCAGTTCTTC. The encoded protein is CSALGYNEQFF.

The rearrangement joins TRBV19 to TRBJ2-7; maybe TRBD2 (6 bases). This CDR3 contains 13 residues. The V and J ends lost 7 bases and 3 bases respectively, with 13 bases between them. Germline V lookup: CDR1 LNHDA, CDR2 SQIVND (reference sequence). The CDR3 reads CASTGDSYYEQYF. CDR3 bases: TGTGCCAGTACCGGGGACTCCTACTACGAGCAGTACTTC.

For the CDR3, the DNA is TGTGCCAGCAGCGTACGAGTAGCGGGAGGGGTTGAGCAGTTCTTC. Protein product: CASSVRVAGGVEQFF. The gene calls are TRBV9 and TRBJ2-1; 11 bases align to TRBD2. The CDR3 covers 15 residues. Germline CDR1 reads SGDLS; CDR2 reads YYNGEE. V was clipped by 1 base and J by 9 bases; unmatched bases: 6.

The chain uses TRBV7-2 and TRBJ1-1, with TRBD1 matching over 8 bases. From germline, CDR1 is SGHTA and CDR2 FQGNSA. The CDR3 is made up of 14 amino acids. The V segment lost 1 base and the J segment 11 bases; nucleotides outside the gene matches: 9. In DNA form, the CDR3 reads TGTGCCAGCAGCTTAGACGGGACAGGCTTCGTGGCTTTCTTT. It translates to CASSLDGTGFVAFF.

V is TRBV3-1 (or the pseudogene TRBV3-2) and J is TRBJ2-7; weak D call: TRBD1 (5 bases). Per germline, CDR1 LGHDT and CDR2 YNNKEL (reference sequence). V lost 4 bases and J lost 6, with 7 bases in between. The CDR3 runs to 11 residues. CDR3 loop: CASSLGAEQYF. As DNA, the CDR3 is TGTGCCAGCAGCCTTGGGGCCGAGCAGTACTTC.

The chain couples TRBV2 to TRBJ1-1; 7 bases align to TRBD1. The CDR3 is 12 amino acids. Trimming at V came to 7 bases and at J to 6 bases, leaving 5 bases not matched to a gene. Germline V CDR1 and CDR2: SNHLY, FYNNEI. CDR3 protein: CASKGDSPEAFF. The CDR3 DNA reads as TGTGCCAGCAAGGGGGACAGCCCTGAAGCTTTCTTT.

The genes are TRBV24-1 and TRBJ2-3, with 16 positions matching TRBD2. This CDR3 has 19 residues. CDR1 and CDR2 from the germline V gene are KGHDR and SFDVKD. Trimming removed 4 bases from V and 1 base from J; junction bases left unmatched: 7. CDR3 coding DNA: TGTGCCACCAGTGAGTTGGGACTAGCGGGAGGGCAGGGCACAGATACGCAGTATTTT. Translating it yields CATSELGLAGGQGTDTQYF.

This clone was seen only once. J is TRBJ2-1 and V is TRBV19; 13 nucleotides line up with TRBD2. Looked up from germline, CDR1 is LNHDA and CDR2 is SQIVND (reference sequence). The CDR3 sequence is 17 residues long. J lost 8 bases, V lost 5 bases, and 12 bases had no gene match. CDR3 sequence reads: CASSRTGKLAGGDEQFF. CDR3 nucleotides: TGTGCCAGTAGTCGGACAGGGAAACTAGCGGGGGGGGATGAGCAGTTCTTC.

The chain has TRBV11-1 and TRBJ2-1; 11 bases line up with TRBD2. The CDR3 consists of 13 residues. Germline trimming cut 6 bases from V and 9 bases from J; bases unmatched to any gene: 4. Germline V gene data show CDR1 as SGHAT and CDR2 as FQDESV (reference sequence). CDR3 sequence reads: CASSSSGRFEQFF. CDR3 in DNA: TGTGCCAGCAGTTCTAGCGGGAGGTTTGAGCAGTTCTTC. The full variable domain, completed using reference TRBV11-1 and TRBJ2-1, is EAEVAQSPRYKITEKSQAVAFWCDPISGHATLYWYRQILGQGPELLVQFQDESVVDDSQLPKDRFSAERLKGVDSTLKIQPAELGDSAMYLCASSSSGRFEQFFGPGTRLTVL.

V and J are TRBV5-1 and TRBJ1-1, with 7 nucleotides matching TRBD1. The CDR3 extends over 14 amino acids. Unmatched junction bases numbered 4, after V lost 4 bases and J lost 1 base. The germline gives CDR1 SGHRS, CDR2 YFSETQ. CDR3 sequence reads: CASSRTGGNTEAFF. As DNA, the CDR3 is TGCGCCAGCAGCCGGACAGGAGGGAACACTGAAGCTTTCTTT.

This chain joins TRBV11-3 and TRBJ2-1; 8 positions agree with TRBD2. Germline values: CDR1 SGHNT, CDR2 YENEEA. With V trimmed by 7 bases and J by 4 bases, 6 bases remained unmatched. The CDR3 length is 14 residues. The DNA of the CDR3 is TGTGCCAGCAACGGGGGGGGCAGGTACAATGAGCAGTTCTTC. Translated, it gives CASNGGGRYNEQFF.

The rearrangement joins TRBV27 to TRBJ1-5; maybe TRBD1 (5 bases). The V end was cut by 4 bases, the J end by 4 bases, with 17 bases between. Germline CDR1 MNHEY, CDR2 SMNVEV (reference sequence). This CDR3 has 16 residues. CDR3 protein: CASSSLPGGSNQPQHF. The CDR3 DNA is TGTGCCAGCAGTTCCCTTCCGGGGGGAAGTAATCAGCCCCAGCATTTT.

The CDR3 region is CASRSRRTNEQFF. The CDR3, as DNA: TGTGCCAGCAGATCTCGGAGAACCAATGAGCAGTTCTTC. The J gene is TRBJ2-1, the V gene TRBV7-8, with D uncertain. CDR1 and CDR2 (germline): SGHVS, FQNEAQ. This CDR3 is built from 13 residues. With 6 bases removed from V and 6 bases from J, the gap between germline ends came to 12 bases.

The chain couples TRBV14 to TRBJ2-1; tentatively, D is TRBD1 (6 bases). The V and J ends lost 0 bases and 3 bases respectively, with 9 bases between them. This CDR3 is built from 15 residues. Germline CDR1 SGHDN, CDR2 FVKESK. The CDR3 DNA reads as TGTGCCAGCAGCCAAGATTTCAGGGGCTACAATGAGCAGTTCTTC. Translating it yields CASSQDFRGYNEQFF.

V and J are TRBV9 and TRBJ2-7; 8 positions match TRBD2. The germline gives CDR1 SGDLS, CDR2 YYNGEE. CDR3 length: 16 residues. Trimming cost V 6 bases and J 5 bases; bases outside gene matches: 16. This CDR3 reads CASTSGSSNREDEQYF. In DNA, the CDR3 is TGTGCCAGCACCAGCGGGAGTTCGAATAGGGAGGACGAGCAGTACTTC. The whole variable domain, filled in from reference TRBV9 and TRBJ2-7, reads DSGVTQTPKHLITATGQRVTLRCSPRSGDLSVYWYQQSLDQGLQFLIQYYNGEERAKGNILERFSAQQFPDLHSELNLSSLELGDSALYFCASTSGSSNREDEQYFGPGTRLTVT.

V usage is TRBV7-9 and J usage is TRBJ2-7; 8 bases fit TRBD2. Germline values: CDR1 SEHNR, CDR2 FQNEAQ (reference sequence). Trimming removed 5 bases from V and 3 bases from J; junction bases left unmatched: 6. The CDR3 contains 14 residues. Here the CDR3 reads CASSLGGAGYEQYF. CDR3 sequence (DNA): TGTGCCAGCAGCCTCGGGGGGGCAGGCTACGAGCAGTACTTC.